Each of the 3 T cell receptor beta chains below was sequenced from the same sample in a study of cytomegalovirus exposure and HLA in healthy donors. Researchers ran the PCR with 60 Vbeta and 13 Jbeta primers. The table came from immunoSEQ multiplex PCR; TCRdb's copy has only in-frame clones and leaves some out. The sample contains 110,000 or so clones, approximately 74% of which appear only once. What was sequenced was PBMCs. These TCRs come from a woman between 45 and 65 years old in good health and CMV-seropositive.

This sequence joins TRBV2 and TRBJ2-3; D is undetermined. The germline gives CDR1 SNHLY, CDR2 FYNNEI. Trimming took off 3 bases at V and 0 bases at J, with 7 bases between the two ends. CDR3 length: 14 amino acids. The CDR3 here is CASSDLTSTDTQYF. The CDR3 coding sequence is TGTGCCAGCAGTGACTTAACTAGCACAGATACGCAGTATTTT.

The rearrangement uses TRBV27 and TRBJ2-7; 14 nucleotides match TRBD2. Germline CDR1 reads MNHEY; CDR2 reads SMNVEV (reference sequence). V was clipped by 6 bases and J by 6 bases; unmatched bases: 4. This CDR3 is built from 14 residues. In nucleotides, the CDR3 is TGTGCCAGCAGGGGACTAGCGGGAGAGTTCGAGCAGTACTTC. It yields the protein CASRGLAGEFEQYF.

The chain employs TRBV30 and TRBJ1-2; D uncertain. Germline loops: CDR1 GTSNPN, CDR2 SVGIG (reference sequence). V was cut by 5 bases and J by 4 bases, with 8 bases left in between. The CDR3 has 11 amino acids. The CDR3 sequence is CAWDDTYGYTF. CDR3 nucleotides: TGTGCCTGGGACGACACCTATGGCTACACCTTC.